This T cell receptor (beta chain) was retrieved from a study of cytomegalovirus exposure and HLA in healthy donors (dated by TCRdb to the late 2010s). About the investigation overall: In an earlier analysis of 587 of the donors, approximately 260 Gb of sequence data and 100 million or so unique TCR beta sequences from about 179 million T cells were reported. Roughly 300 gigabases of sequencing data and around 85 million unique TCR sequences made up an early release that covered fewer than 650 HLA-typed donors. Of the 350 to 450 genotyped donors, roughly 76% were placed in the genetic ancestry cluster associated with self-reported Caucasian donors. The study aimed to test whether signatures of past pathogen exposure could be identified by cataloging public T cell receptors. The study profiled the T cell repertoires of 500 to 800 subjects by immunosequencing and related them to cytomegalovirus serostatus. Besides the first cohort of 666 subjects, a separate validation cohort made up of 120 different subjects was used. The study combined high-throughput TCR immunosequencing, statistical association of individual TCRs with disease status, and machine learning to predict cytomegalovirus infection status. To study patterns of TCR occurrence, a later analysis re-analyzed previously published TCR beta repertoires from around 670 donors and added high-resolution HLA genotyping. Rather than drawing on any new phenotypic data, the later analysis identified candidate immune exposures from TCR beta sequences and the way those sequences occurred across donors. An earlier analysis of approximately 640 of the donors applied high-throughput TCR beta sequencing to assess whether each TCR beta V gene segment acted as functional or pseudogenic. Donor age, sex, ethnicity and CMV serostatus were compiled together with the repertoire data. A later genetic analysis took genome-wide SNP genotypes for about 55% of the 666 donors and used that subset as a discovery cohort. All discovery cohort repertoires had been generated on a single sequencing platform. Both class I and class II loci were covered by HLA typing, at four-digit resolution. The number of donors typed differed by locus, with roughly 620-640 for A, B, C, DRB1 and DQB1, about 500 for DQA1, approximately 570 for DPA1, and roughly 450 for DPB1. Four to six DR-DQ haplotypes were handled as single units for association and clustering, since linkage in the cohort was strong. Among some 410 genotyped donors of the cohort, an average of around 240,000 unique TCR beta nucleotide sequences was sequenced per donor, of which 15% to 20% were non-productive.

Library prep was done by the immunoSEQ multiplex PCR assay. The multiplex PCR relied on a mix of 60 forward primers for TCR Vbeta segments and 13 reverse primers for TCR Jbeta segments. Amplification of the CDR3 region of rearranged TCR beta genes was performed with a multiplex PCR assay on genomic DNA. The Illumina HiSeq System was used to sequence the amplified TCR beta libraries as 87-base-pair reads. Processing in the source paper ran as follows. A later analysis tallied 75 million to 85 million unique TCR beta chains across the 666 repertoires, and roughly 11 million of those chains were shared by two or more donors. To remove PCR and sequencing errors, raw reads were error-corrected and collapsed into unique sequences using a nearest-neighbor algorithm that merged closely related sequences. CDR3 sequences were aligned to IMGT reference sequences to assign V, D and J gene segments. For a sequence to be retained, a match of at least six nucleotides was required to both a V gene segment and a J gene segment. Rearrangements were classified as productive when the CDR3 lacked stop codons and remained in frame with V and J, and all other rearrangements were classified as non-productive. Following IMGT convention, CDR3 was defined as the stretch from the second conserved V-encoded cysteine to the conserved J-encoded phenylalanine. In an earlier analysis of 550 to 650 of the donors, sequences lacking an unambiguous match to a single V gene segment were excluded. An earlier analysis of 450 to 650 of the donors called V segments functional above 56.7% productive rearrangements and segregating when the between-donor standard deviation exceeded 5%. A statistical classification framework was developed to diagnose cytomegalovirus status using the catalog of TCR beta chain sequences. V and J gene assignment, in a later analysis, came from comparing TCR nucleotide sequences with IMGT/GENE-DB human TR gene sequences. A later analysis assigned CDR3 sequences and most-parsimonious VDJ recombination scenarios with the TCRdist pipeline. In a later analysis, each TCR beta chain was defined by its CDR3 amino acid sequence together with its V-gene family, and reads without a unique V-gene family were excluded. To address suspected cross-contamination and a sequencing artifact, a later analysis removed roughly 640 highly shared, low-generation-probability nucleotide sequences. For each public chain, a later analysis derived a clonal expansion index from normalized ranks of inferred template counts within each repertoire. In a later analysis, generation probabilities were computed using a VDJ recombination model fitted to out-of-frame rearrangements, and the results were checked against IGoR. Hypergeometric tests were used in a later analysis to score TCR-TCR, TCR-HLA and TCR-CMV co-occurrence, with a repertoire-size bias correction applied to the TCR pairs. False discovery rates were estimated in a later analysis by permuting HLA or CMV assignments 20 times. In a later analysis, co-occurring TCRs were grouped using DBSCAN, and TCRdist sequence similarity was added for clustering within HLA-allele-positive subsets. Co-occurrence clustering excluded repertoires with fewer than 30,000 or more than 120,000 public chains, plus five with anomalous nucleotide sharing. The immuneACCESS repertoire file appears here via TCRdb, limited to in-frame rearrangements. These files lack a portion of the clones; in checked studies, under half of the deficit traces to unresolved V genes, and the cause of the others is not known. V, J and clone size derive from that table, while D and trimming were established from the DNA sequence. The sample data list 150,000 to 200,000 clones, and approximately 80% of these were observed just once. The ten largest clonotypes hold 3% to 4% of the sample.

This clone was detected a few times. The clone's antigen remains unknown. The record has no base qualities; no much larger clone is one base away. General conclusions and limits of the study: While some public TCRs were present in many individuals, most TCR sequences turned up only very rarely across donors. The authors suggested that the approach could potentially be extended to other disease states and immunological phenotypes. Compared with the roughly 710-donor mean, donors in an Asian-associated ancestry cluster had fewer N-insertions in productive TCRs, according to a later genetic analysis. V-gene and J-gene trimming of TCR beta chains was associated with a missense DCLRE1C variant in a later genetic analysis, and the association was replicated in an independent cohort. Most CMV-associated TCR beta chains appeared to be HLA-restricted in a later analysis, and the HLA associations seemed to be driven largely by CMV exposure. The cohort was sequenced for TCR beta chains only, and without alpha or paired-chain data the features that could be detected were limited. A further reported finding was that TCR beta sequences accurately predicted the HLA-A and HLA-B alleles for most subjects in the first cohort. Specific HLA alleles were associated with about 17,000 TCR beta sequences at a false discovery rate of 0.05 in a later analysis. Because HLA typing was missing for some donors at each locus, association tests included only the typed subset. For the cohort, immune exposure information was limited to CMV serostatus. When HLA alleles, especially DR and DQ, strongly co-occurred, TCR associations were difficult to assign to individual alleles. In both the original and validation cohorts, the classifier was reported to diagnose cytomegalovirus status with high specificity and sensitivity. In vitro tests confirmed that a few of the cytomegalovirus-associated TCR beta chains recognize cytomegalovirus antigens. Some IMGT-functional V segments, including TRBV6-2 and TRBV6-3, could not be distinguished by the 87-base-pair reads and were therefore excluded. A total of fewer than 200 TCR beta chains were listed by the study as associated with cytomegalovirus. Several of the top co-occurrence clusters appeared to be linked to parvovirus B19, influenza, CMV and Epstein-Barr virus, according to a later analysis. Linkage disequilibrium might explain the correlated functional status among segregating V segments, but an unknown experimental factor could not be excluded. In a later analysis, HLA-associated TCR beta chains showed more clonal expansion and lower generation probabilities than non-associated chains that were equally common. The sequencing pipeline was judged likely to have produced a cluster of highly shared sequence variants as a technical artifact. In a later analysis, the rate of TCR association differed among HLA loci, with DRB1 alleles having the most associated TCRs and HLA-C alleles having the fewest. In an earlier analysis of more than 450 of the donors, most TCR beta V segments were observed in productive rearrangements about 90% or about 30% of the time, broadly matching IMGT annotations. The presence/absence analyses assumed that sequencing depth was roughly uniform across donors, and that assumption may not be true. The earlier analysis of some 560 of the donors excluded approximately 15 rarely observed V segments, including chromosome 9 orphons, because counts were too low.

For this chain, trimming is 1 base at the V end and 0 bases at the J end, and the number of junction bases without a gene match is 12. The CDR3 starts with the cysteine, ends with the phenylalanine, and has 20 residues. CDR3 DNA is the only sequence kept; it has 60 bases, read in frame from the first base. CDR1 and CDR2, per the germline V gene, are LGHNT and FRNRAP. The cohort comprised around 690 healthy bone marrow donors. At the time of sampling, all cohort members were nominally healthy, though unrecorded immune exposures were likely present. The donor tested CMV seronegative and was one of the 352 seronegative cohort members. Each donor provided a peripheral blood sample, and peripheral blood mononuclear cells were used for TCR beta sequencing. The Qiagen DNeasy Blood Extraction Kit was used to extract genomic DNA from the blood cell samples.

This receptor was identified in a male donor in good health and CMV-seronegative. The rearranged chain carries TRBV12-5 and TRBJ2-2; 9 central nucleotides agree with TRBD1. The sequenced sample consisted of PBMCs. The CDR3 is CASGLAEDRGYRANTGELFF. The sequenced DNA: TGTGCTAGTGGTTTGGCGGAGGACAGGGGCTACCGAGCGAACACCGGGGAGCTGTTTTTT.